This TCR beta chain comes out of a study of human T cells and chemical hapten exposure. Background on the study: Patch tests of 0.01% DPC on the upper back were read at 6 days.

Study results and limitations: Every donor had alopecia, and their immune response may therefore differ from healthy people's.

This clonotype was seen only a few times. Its antigen remains unknown. The CDR3 is 15 amino acids. V dropped 4 bases and J dropped 2 bases, with 9 bases sitting between them. CDR1 is SGHDN and CDR2 is FVKESK in the germline V gene. The time point: patch test 2, 6 weeks after DPC sensitization. The treatment denotes: therapeutic diphenylcyclopropenone sensitization with weekly scalp DPC. Donation of samples came from alopecia patients who were 18 to 70 years old and suitable for DPC. From the RACE reads, TCRdb called clonotypes with MiXCR, one entry per CDR3 protein. This sample has a few hundred thousand distinct CDR3 sequences, with nearly 6.5% found just once.

This material consisted of whole blood, taken in connection with sensitization to the hapten diphenylcyclopropenone (DPC). J is TRBJ1-6 and V is TRBV14; D may be TRBD1 (5 bases). The TCR sequence derives from a woman aged 18-29 years with alopecia areata. Some clones in this sample may be carry-over from other donors' samples. The CDR3 loop reads CASSPRDPYNSPLHF. CDR3 nucleotides: TGTGCCAGCAGCCCCCGGGACCCCTATAATTCACCCCTCCACTTT.